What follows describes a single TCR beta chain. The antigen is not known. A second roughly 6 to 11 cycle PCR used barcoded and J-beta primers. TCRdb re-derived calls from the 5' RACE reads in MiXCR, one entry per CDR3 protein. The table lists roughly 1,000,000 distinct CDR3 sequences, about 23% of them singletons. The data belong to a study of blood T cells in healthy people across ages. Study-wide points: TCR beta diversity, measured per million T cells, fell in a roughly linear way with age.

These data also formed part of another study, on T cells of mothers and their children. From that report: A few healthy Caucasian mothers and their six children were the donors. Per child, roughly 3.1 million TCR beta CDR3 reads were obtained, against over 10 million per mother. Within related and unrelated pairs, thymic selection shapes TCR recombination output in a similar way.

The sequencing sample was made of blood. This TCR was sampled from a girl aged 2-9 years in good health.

Here the CDR3 reads CASSYSGQGGDIQYF. CDR3 DNA sequence: TGTGCCAGCAGTTACTCGGGACAGGGGGGGGACATTCAGTACTTC. This chain connects TRBV6-5 to TRBJ2-4, with 11 nucleotides matching TRBD1. The ends lost 0 bases at V and 8 bases at J; junction bases unmatched: 3. Germline V gene lookup returns CDR1 MNHEY and CDR2 SVGAGI. The CDR3 runs 15 residues.